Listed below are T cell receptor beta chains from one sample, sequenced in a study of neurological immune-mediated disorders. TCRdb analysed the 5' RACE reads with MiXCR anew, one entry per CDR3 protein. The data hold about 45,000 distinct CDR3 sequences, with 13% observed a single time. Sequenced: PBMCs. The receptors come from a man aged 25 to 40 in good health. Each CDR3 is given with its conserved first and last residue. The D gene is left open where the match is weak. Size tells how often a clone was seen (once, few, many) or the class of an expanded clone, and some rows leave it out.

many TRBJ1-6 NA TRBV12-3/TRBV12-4 TGTGCCAGCAGGGGGACAAGAACTGGTTCACCCCTCCACTTT CASRGTRTGSPLHF
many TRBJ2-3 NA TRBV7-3 TGTGCCAGCAGCTTAAGGTTCTCAGATACGCAGTATTTT CASSLRFSDTQYF
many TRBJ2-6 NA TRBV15 TGTGCCACCGCCCCCCCTGGGGCCAACGTCCTGACTTTC CATAPPGANVLTF
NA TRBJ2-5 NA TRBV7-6 TGTGCCAGCAGCTTAGAGCCGAACACCCAGGGAGCCCAGTACTTC CASSLEPNTQGAQYF
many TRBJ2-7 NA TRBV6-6 TGTGCCAGCAGTTACATGGAGGGAACCTACGAGCAGTACTTC CASSYMEGTYEQYF
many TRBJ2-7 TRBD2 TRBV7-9 TGTGCCAGCAGCTTAGGGCTAGCGGGAGCATCCTACGAGCAGTACTTC CASSLGLAGASYEQYF
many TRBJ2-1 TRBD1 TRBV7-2 TGTGCCAGCAGCTTAACCGGGACAGTGACCTACAATGAGCAGTTCTTC CASSLTGTVTYNEQFF
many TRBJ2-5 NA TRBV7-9 TGTGCCAGCAGCTTGTTAACCATGGAGACCCAGTACTTC CASSLLTMETQYF
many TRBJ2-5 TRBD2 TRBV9 TGTGCCAGCAACCAGCGGGAATGGCAAGAGACCCAGTACTTC CASNQREWQETQYF
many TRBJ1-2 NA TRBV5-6 TGTGCCAGCAGCTTGGCCATAGCGGGCTCCTATGGCTACACCTTC CASSLAIAGSYGYTF
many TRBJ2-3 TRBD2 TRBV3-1 TGTGCCAGCAGCCAAGATGCGACGGGAGGGTACACAGATACGCAGTATTTT CASSQDATGGYTDTQYF
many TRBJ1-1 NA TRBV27 TGTGCCAGCAGCCCACTTACACTTAGTCGGGGCACTGAAGCTTTCTTT CASSPLTLSRGTEAFF
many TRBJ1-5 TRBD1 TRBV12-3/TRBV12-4 TGTGCCAGCAGCCAATCGGGACAGGGGGAAATCGGTCAGCCCCAGCATTTT CASSQSGQGEIGQPQHF
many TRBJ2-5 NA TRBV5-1 TGCGCCAGCAGTCGCGGCGGGCCCCAAGAGACCCAGTACTTC CASSRGGPQETQYF
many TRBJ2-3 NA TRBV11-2 TGTGCCAGCAGCTGGGCCGCTGCAGGCACAGATACGCAGTATTTT CASSWAAAGTDTQYF
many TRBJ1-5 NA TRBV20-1 TGCAGTGGGGGGGATTGGAATCAGCCCCAGCATTTT CSGGDWNQPQHF